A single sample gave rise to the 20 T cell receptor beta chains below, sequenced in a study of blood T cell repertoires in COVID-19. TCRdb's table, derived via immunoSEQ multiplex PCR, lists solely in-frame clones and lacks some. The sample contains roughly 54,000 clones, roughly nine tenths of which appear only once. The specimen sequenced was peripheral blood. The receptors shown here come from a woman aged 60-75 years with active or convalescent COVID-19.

The CDR3 here is CASSQDQGRPEAFF. DNA for the CDR3: TGTGCCAGCAGCCAAGATCAGGGTCGGCCTGAAGCTTTCTTT. The chain couples TRBV3-1 (or the pseudogene TRBV3-2) to TRBJ1-1, with D possibly being TRBD1 (5 bases). The germline V gene has CDR1 LGHDT and CDR2 YNNKEL (reference sequence). V was trimmed by 0 bases and J by 6 bases, leaving 11 bases between them. The length of the CDR3 is 14 residues.

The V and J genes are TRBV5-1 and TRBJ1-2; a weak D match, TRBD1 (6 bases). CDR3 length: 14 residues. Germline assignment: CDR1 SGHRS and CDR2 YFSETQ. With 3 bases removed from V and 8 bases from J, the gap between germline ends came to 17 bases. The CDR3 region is CASSWNPGQGGYTF. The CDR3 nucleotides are TGCGCCAGCAGCTGGAATCCGGGACAAGGAGGCTACACCTTC.

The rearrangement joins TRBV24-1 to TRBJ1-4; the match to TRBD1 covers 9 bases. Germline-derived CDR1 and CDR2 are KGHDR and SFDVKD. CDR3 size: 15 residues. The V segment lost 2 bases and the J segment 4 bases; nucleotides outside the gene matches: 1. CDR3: CATSDSGQGNEKLFF. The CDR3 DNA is TGTGCCACCAGTGATTCGGGACAGGGTAATGAAAAACTGTTTTTT.

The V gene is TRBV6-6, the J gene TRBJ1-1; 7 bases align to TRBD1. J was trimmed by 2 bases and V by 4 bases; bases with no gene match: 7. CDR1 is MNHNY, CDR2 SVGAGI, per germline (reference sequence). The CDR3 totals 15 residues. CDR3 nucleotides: TGTGCCAGCAGTTCGCGGGGACAGCTTAACACTGAAGCTTTCTTT. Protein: CASSSRGQLNTEAFF.

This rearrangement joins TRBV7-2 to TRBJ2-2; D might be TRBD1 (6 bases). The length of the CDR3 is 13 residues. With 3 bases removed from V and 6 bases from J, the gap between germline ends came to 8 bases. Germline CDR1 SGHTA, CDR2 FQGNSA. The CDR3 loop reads CASSFYRAGELFF. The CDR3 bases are TGTGCCAGCAGCTTTTACAGGGCCGGGGAGCTGTTTTTT.

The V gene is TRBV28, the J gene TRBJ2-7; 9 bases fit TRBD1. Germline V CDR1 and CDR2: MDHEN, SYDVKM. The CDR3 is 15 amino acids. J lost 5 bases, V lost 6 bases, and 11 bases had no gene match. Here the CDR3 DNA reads TGTGCCAGCAGATCGGACAGGGGCCCGTTCGACGAGCAGTACTTC. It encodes CASRSDRGPFDEQYF.

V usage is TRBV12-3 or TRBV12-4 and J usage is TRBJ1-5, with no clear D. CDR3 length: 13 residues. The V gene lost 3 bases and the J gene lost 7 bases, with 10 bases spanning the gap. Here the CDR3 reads CASSFKAGQPQHF. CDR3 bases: TGTGCCAGCAGTTTTAAAGCAGGACAGCCCCAGCATTTT.

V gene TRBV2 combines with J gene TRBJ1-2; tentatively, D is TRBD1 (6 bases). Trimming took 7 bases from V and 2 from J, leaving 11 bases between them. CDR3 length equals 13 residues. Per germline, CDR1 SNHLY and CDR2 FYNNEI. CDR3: CASNTGKNYGYTF. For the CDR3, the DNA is TGTGCCAGCAATACAGGGAAGAACTATGGCTACACCTTC.

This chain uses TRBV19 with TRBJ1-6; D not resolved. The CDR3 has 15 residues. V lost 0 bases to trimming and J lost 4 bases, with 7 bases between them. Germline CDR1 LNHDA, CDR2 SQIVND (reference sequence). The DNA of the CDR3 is TGTGCCAGTAGTATAGATGGGCAGTATAATTCACCCCTCCACTTT. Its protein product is CASSIDGQYNSPLHF.

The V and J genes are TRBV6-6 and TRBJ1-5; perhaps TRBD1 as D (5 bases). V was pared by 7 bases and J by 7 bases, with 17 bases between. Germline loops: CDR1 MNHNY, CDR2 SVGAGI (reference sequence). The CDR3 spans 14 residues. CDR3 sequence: CASNKPSGQQPQHF. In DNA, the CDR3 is TGTGCCAGCAATAAACCGTCAGGGCAACAGCCCCAGCATTTT.

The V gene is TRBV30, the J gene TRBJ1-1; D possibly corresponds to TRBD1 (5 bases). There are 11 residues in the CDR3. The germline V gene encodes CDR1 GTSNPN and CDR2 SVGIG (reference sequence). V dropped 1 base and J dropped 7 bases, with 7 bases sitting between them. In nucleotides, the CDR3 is TGTGCCTGGAGTGGACAGTATGAAGCTTTCTTT. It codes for CAWSGQYEAFF.

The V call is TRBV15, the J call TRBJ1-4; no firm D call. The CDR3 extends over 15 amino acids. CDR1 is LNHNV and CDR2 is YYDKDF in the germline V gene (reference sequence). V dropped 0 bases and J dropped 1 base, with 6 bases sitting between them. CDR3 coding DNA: TGTGCCACCAGCAGAGATAAGCGAACTAATGAAAAACTGTTTTTT. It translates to CATSRDKRTNEKLFF.

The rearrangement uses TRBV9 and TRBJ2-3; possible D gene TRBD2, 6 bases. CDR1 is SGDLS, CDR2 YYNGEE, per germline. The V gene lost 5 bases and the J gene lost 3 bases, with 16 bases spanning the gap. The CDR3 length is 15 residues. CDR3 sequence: CASSKENRGTDTQYF. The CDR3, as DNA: TGTGCCAGCAGTAAAGAGAATCGGGGGACAGATACGCAGTATTTT.

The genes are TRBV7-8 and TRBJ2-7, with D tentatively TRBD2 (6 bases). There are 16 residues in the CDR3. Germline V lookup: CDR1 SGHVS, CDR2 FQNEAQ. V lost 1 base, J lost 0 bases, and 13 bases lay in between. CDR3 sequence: CASSLEASAYSYEQYF. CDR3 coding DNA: TGTGCCAGCAGCTTAGAGGCTAGCGCATACTCCTACGAGCAGTACTTC.

As DNA, the CDR3 is TGTGCCAGCAGCAATAACAGGGATCCCTATAATTCACCCCTCCACTTT. Translated, it gives CASSNNRDPYNSPLHF. This chain links TRBV21-1 with TRBJ1-6; the D call TRBD1 from the table was never checked on the DNA. TRBV21-1 is noted as a pseudogene. The CDR3 covers 16 residues.

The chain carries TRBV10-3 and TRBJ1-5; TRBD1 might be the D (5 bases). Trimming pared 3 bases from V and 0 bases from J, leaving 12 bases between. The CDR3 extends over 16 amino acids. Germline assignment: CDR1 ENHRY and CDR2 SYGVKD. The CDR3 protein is CAISDREGYSNQPQHF. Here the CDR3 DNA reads TGTGCCATCAGTGACAGGGAAGGGTATAGCAATCAGCCCCAGCATTTT.

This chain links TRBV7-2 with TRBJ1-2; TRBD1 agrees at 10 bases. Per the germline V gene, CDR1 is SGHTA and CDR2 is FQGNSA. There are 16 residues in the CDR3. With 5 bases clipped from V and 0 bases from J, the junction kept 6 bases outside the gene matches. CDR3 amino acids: CASSPRGTGANYGYTF. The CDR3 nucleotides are TGTGCCAGCAGCCCCCGAGGGACAGGGGCTAACTATGGCTACACCTTC. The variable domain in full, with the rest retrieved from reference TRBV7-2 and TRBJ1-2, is GAGVSQSPSNKVTEKGKDVELRCDPISGHTALYWYRQSLGQGLEFLIYFQGNSAPDKSGLPSDRFSAERTGGSVSTLTIQRTQQEDSAVYLCASSPRGTGANYGYTFGSGTRLTVV.

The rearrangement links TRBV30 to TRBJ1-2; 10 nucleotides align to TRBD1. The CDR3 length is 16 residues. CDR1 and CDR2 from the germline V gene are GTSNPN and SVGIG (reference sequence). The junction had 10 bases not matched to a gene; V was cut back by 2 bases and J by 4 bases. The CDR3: CAWSPWTGGTFYGYTF. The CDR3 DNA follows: TGTGCCTGGAGTCCGTGGACAGGGGGGACCTTCTATGGCTACACCTTC.

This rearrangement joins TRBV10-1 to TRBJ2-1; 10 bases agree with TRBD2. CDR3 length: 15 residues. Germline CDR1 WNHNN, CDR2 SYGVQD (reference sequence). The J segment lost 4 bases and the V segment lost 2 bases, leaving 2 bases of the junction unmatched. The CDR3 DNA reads TGCGCCAGCAGTGAGAGCGGGGGGGAGTACAATGAGCAGTTCTTC. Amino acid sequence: CASSESGGEYNEQFF.

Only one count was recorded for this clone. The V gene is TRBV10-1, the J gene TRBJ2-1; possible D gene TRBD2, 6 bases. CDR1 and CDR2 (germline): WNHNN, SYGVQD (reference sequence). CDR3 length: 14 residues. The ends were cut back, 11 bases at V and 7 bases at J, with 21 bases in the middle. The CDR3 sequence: CARGVPRSGNEQFF. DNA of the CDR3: TGCGCCCGCGGGGTCCCCCGGAGTGGTAATGAGCAGTTCTTC.